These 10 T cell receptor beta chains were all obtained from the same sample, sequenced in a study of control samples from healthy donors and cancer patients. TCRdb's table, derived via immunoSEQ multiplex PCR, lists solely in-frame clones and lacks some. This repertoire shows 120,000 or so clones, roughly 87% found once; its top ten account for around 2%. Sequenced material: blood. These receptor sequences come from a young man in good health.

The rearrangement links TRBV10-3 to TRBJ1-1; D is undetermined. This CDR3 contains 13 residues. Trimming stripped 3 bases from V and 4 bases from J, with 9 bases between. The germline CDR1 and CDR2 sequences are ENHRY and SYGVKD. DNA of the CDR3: TGTGCCATCAGTGATCGGGGTTCCACTGAAGCTTTCTTT. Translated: CAISDRGSTEAFF.

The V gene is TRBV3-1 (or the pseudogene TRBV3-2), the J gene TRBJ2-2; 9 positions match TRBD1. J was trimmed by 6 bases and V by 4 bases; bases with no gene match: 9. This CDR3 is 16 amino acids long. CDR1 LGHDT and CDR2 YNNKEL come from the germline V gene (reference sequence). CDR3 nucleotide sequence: TGTGCCAGCAGCCCCACCGGGACAGGGTCCTCCGGGGAGCTGTTTTTT. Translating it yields CASSPTGTGSSGELFF.

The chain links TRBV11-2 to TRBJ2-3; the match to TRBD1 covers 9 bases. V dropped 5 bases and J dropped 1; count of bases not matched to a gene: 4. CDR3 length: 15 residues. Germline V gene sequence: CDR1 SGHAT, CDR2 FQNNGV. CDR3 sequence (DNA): TGTGCCAGCAGCCCGTGGACAGGGGGCACAGATACGCAGTATTTT. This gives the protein CASSPWTGGTDTQYF.

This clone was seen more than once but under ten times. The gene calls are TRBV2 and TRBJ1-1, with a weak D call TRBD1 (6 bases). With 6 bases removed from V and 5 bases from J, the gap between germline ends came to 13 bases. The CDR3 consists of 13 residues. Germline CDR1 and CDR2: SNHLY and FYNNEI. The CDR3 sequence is CASRETGSTEAFF. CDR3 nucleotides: TGTGCCAGCAGGGAAACAGGGTCAACTGAAGCTTTCTTT.

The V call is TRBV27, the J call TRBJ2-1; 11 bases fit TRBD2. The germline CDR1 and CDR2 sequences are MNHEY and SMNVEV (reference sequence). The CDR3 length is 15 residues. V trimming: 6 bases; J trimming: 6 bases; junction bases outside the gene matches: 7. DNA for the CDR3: TGTGCCAGCAGGCCCCTAGCGGGAGGCCCCAATGAGCAGTTCTTC. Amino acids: CASRPLAGGPNEQFF.

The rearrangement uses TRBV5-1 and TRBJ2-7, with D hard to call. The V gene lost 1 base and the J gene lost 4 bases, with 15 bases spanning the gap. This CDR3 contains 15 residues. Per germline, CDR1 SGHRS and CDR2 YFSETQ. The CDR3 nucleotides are TGCGCCAGCAGCTTGCGTGGGTCCCCAGGATACGAGCAGTACTTC. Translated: CASSLRGSPGYEQYF.

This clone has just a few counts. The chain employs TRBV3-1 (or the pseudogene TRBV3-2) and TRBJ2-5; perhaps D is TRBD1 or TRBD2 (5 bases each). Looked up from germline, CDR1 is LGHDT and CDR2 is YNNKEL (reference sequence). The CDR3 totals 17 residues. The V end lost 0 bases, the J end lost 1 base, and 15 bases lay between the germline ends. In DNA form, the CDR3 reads TGTGCCAGCAGCCAAGAGACGATTCCCGGGGCCCAAGAGACCCAGTACTTC. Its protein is CASSQETIPGAQETQYF.

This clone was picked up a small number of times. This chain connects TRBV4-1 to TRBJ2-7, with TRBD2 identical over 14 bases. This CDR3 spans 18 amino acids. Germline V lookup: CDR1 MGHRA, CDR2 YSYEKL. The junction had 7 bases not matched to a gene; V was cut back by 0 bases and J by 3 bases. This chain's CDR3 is CASSQEHSGTSGSYEQYF. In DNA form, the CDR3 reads TGCGCCAGCAGCCAAGAGCACTCCGGGACTAGCGGGAGCTACGAGCAGTACTTC.

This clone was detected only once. The CDR3 DNA is TGTGCCAGCAGCTTAAGGGGGGGTAGAATGAGGACAGATACGCAGTATTTT. This encodes CASSLRGGRMRTDTQYF. The rearrangement joins TRBV7-3 to TRBJ2-3, with 7 bases fitting TRBD2. Germline-derived CDR1 and CDR2 are SGHTA and FQGTGA. This CDR3 contains 17 residues. V lost 1 base to trimming and J lost 3 bases; unmatched junction nucleotides: 10.

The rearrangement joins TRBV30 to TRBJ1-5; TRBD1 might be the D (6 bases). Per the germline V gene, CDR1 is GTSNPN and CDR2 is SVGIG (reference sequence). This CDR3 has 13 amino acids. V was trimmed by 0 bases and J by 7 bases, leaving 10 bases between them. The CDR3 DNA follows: TGTGCCTGGAGTGTACAGGGCTGGCAGCCCCAGCATTTT. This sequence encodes CAWSVQGWQPQHF.